Sequencing of this T cell receptor (beta chain) was carried out in a study of long-term antiretroviral therapy in people with HIV. Per germline, CDR1 SGDLS and CDR2 YYNGEE. Trimming pared 4 bases from V and 4 bases from J, leaving 11 bases between. The CDR3 totals 13 residues. Version v3.0 of the immunoSEQ assay ran at survey level. Clones were read by immunoSEQ multiplex PCR, and TCRdb kept only the in-frame ones, dropping some. Of tens of thousands of clones listed, about four fifths are singletons. The chain combines TRBV9 with TRBJ1-1; possible D gene TRBD1, 5 bases. The input for sequencing was unsorted PBMCs, taken 0.5 years before starting antiretroviral therapy. The TCR originated in a man aged 35 to 55 with HIV. CDR3 loop: CASSRNGATEAFF. CDR3 nucleotides: TGTGCCAGCAGCCGTAACGGGGCCACTGAAGCTTTCTTT.